Below, 5 T cell receptor beta chains from the same sample are listed, as sequenced in a study of T cell changes during pregnancy in multiple sclerosis. Sequencing used immunoSEQ multiplex PCR; TCRdb keeps in-frame clones, though not all of them. The sample includes under 70,000 clones, 85% to 95% of them seen just once. The specimen was peripheral blood, collected in the third trimester of pregnancy. The source of these receptors is a female donor in good health, enrolled as a control in a pregnancy study.

V is TRBV15 and J is TRBJ2-5; no reliable D call. Germline assignment: CDR1 LNHNV and CDR2 YYDKDF (reference sequence). This CDR3 region has 14 residues. The ends were cut back, 0 bases at V and 3 bases at J, with 8 bases in the middle. CDR3 coding DNA: TGTGCCACCAGCAGAGAGGGCAGAAAAGAGACCCAGTACTTC. Residues: CATSREGRKETQYF.

This CDR3 reads CASSIVPLSNQPQHF. In DNA, the CDR3 is TGTGCCAGTAGTATCGTTCCCCTTAGCAATCAGCCCCAGCATTTT. The chain is built from TRBV19 and TRBJ1-5; D is unclear. This CDR3 comprises 15 residues. CDR1 is LNHDA, CDR2 SQIVND, per germline (reference sequence). Trimming removed 3 bases at V and 0 bases at J, with 9 bases between.

The chain combines TRBV9 with TRBJ1-1; D is undetermined. Germline-derived CDR1 and CDR2 are SGDLS and YYNGEE. Trimming shortened V by 2 bases and J by 3 bases, and 8 bases separated the two germline ends. The CDR3 is 13 residues long. The CDR3 here is CASSVLEDTEAFF. The CDR3 DNA follows: TGTGCCAGCAGCGTCTTGGAGGACACTGAAGCTTTCTTT.

V usage is TRBV9 and J usage is TRBJ2-2; D might be TRBD2 (6 bases). Deletions cut 3 bases from V and 0 bases from J, with 9 bases between. CDR3 length: 15 amino acids. Germline V gene sequence: CDR1 SGDLS, CDR2 YYNGEE. Here the CDR3 DNA reads TGTGCCAGCAGCGGCCGGGGGTCGAACACCGGGGAGCTGTTTTTT. This encodes CASSGRGSNTGELFF. The complete variable domain, with remaining parts taken from reference TRBV9 and TRBJ2-2, reads DSGVTQTPKHLITATGQRVTLRCSPRSGDLSVYWYQQSLDQGLQFLIQYYNGEERAKGNILERFSAQQFPDLHSELNLSSLELGDSALYFCASSGRGSNTGELFFGEGSRLTVL.

The chain has TRBV19 and TRBJ1-2; 9 bases align to TRBD1. J was trimmed by 4 bases and V by 9 bases; bases with no gene match: 9. This CDR3 comprises 14 residues. Germline assignment: CDR1 LNHDA and CDR2 SQIVND (reference sequence). The CDR3 DNA reads TGTGCCAGCTCCCGCCGGGACAGGGCCTATGGCTACACCTTC. Residues: CASSRRDRAYGYTF.